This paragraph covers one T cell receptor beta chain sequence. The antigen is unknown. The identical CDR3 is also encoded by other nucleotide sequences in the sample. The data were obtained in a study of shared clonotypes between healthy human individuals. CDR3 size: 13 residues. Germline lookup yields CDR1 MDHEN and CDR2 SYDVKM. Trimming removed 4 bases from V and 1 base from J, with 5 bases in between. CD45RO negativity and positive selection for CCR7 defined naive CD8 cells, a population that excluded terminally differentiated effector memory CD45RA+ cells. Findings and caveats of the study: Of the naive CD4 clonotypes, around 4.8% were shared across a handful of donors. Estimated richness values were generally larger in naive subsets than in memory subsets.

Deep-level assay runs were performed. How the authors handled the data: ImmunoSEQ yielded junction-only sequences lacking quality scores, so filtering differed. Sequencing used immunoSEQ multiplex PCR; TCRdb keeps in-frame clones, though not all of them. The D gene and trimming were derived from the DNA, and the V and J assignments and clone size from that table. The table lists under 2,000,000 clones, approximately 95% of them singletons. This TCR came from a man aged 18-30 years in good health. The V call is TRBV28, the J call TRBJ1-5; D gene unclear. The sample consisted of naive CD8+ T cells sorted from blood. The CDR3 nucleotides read TGTGCCAGCAGTTCCGAAAGCAATCAGCCCCAGCATTTT. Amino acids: CASSSESNQPQHF.